This T cell receptor (beta chain) was sequenced during a study of cytomegalovirus exposure and HLA in healthy donors. Overall study results and limits: Later analysis revealed greater clonal expansion in HLA-associated TCR beta chains than in equally common others. According to a later analysis, most TCR beta chains associated with CMV appeared HLA-restricted.

The PCR ran on 60 Vbeta and 13 Jbeta primers. Method: immunoSEQ multiplex PCR; TCRdb's copy keeps in-frame clones and lacks some. The sample lists 100,000 or so clones; over 60% were seen once. As regards this clone: Its antigen remains unknown.

V dropped 0 bases and J dropped 4; count of bases not matched to a gene: 1. Germline V gene lookup returns CDR1 LGHNA and CDR2 YSLEER. The CDR3 length is 15 residues. What was sequenced was PBMCs. The chain combines TRBV4-3 with TRBJ2-1; TRBD2 aligns across 9 bases. The TCR comes from a woman aged 40 to 50 in good health and CMV-seropositive. The CDR3 DNA follows: TGCGCCAGCAGCCAAGATAGCGGGGGTTACAATGAGCAGTTCTTC. Translating it yields CASSQDSGGYNEQFF.